The 26 T cell receptor beta chains reported below all come from one sample, sequenced in a study of T cell responses to AZD1222 COVID-19 vaccine. TCRdb keeps only in-frame clones here, not all; method: immunoSEQ multiplex PCR. The sample includes about 75,000 clones, roughly 84% of them seen just once. This specimen was peripheral blood, taken 28 days after the second AZD1222 dose. The source is an adult who received the AZD1222 COVID-19 vaccine.

This clone came up once. DNA for the CDR3: TGCAGCGTCGGAGTTGGCGGCGACTATGGCTACACCTTC. It encodes CSVGVGGDYGYTF. This chain connects TRBV29-1 to TRBJ1-2; no reliable D call. The CDR3 is 13 amino acids. V shed 6 bases and J shed 3 bases, with 14 bases lying between them. CDR1 is SQVTM, CDR2 ANQGSEA, per germline.

In its sample, this clone was seen many times. The chain joins TRBV6-1 to TRBJ2-7; D unclear. The CDR3 has 13 residues. Trimming removed 2 bases at V and 5 bases at J, with 10 bases between. The germline V gene encodes CDR1 MNHNS and CDR2 SASEGT. The CDR3 DNA is TGTGCCAGCAGTGAACAGGAAATCCACGAGCAGTACTTC. It specifies CASSEQEIHEQYF.

The chain is built from TRBV3-1 (or the pseudogene TRBV3-2) and TRBJ1-6, with no clear D. Germline values: CDR1 LGHDT, CDR2 YNNKEL (reference sequence). V shed 2 bases and J shed 4 bases, with 12 bases lying between them. The CDR3 spans 16 residues. The CDR3 DNA reads TGTGCCAGCAGCCAAAGTCCGGATACGTATAATTCACCCCTCCACTTT. Translated: CASSQSPDTYNSPLHF.

This chain uses TRBV30 with TRBJ1-4; D is possibly TRBD1 (6 bases). CDR1 and CDR2 (germline): GTSNPN, SVGIG (reference sequence). Trimming pared 5 bases from V and 6 bases from J, leaving 13 bases between. The CDR3 is made up of 13 amino acids. As DNA, the CDR3 is TGTGCCTGGGCCGGGACACTGCATGAAAAACTGTTTTTT. Encoded protein: CAWAGTLHEKLFF.

The chain carries TRBV28 and TRBJ2-1; 12 bases are shared with TRBD2. Germline values: CDR1 MDHEN, CDR2 SYDVKM. V dropped 5 bases and J dropped 6; count of bases not matched to a gene: 11. The length of the CDR3 is 17 residues. CDR3: CASSPPPLAGGSNEQFF. Here the CDR3 DNA reads TGTGCCAGCAGTCCCCCCCCACTAGCGGGGGGTTCCAATGAGCAGTTCTTC.

The table lists this clone with a count of one. The rearrangement joins TRBV20-1 to TRBJ2-5; D is unresolved. Trimming took off 1 base at V and 2 bases at J, with 2 bases between the two ends. The germline V gene encodes CDR1 DFQATT and CDR2 SNEGSKA (reference sequence). The CDR3 contains 11 residues. For the CDR3, the DNA is TGCAGTGCTAGAGGTCAAGAGACCCAGTACTTC. This sequence encodes CSARGQETQYF.

The CDR3 loop is CASRGVQFSYNSPLHF. The CDR3 DNA follows: TGTGCCAGCAGGGGGGTCCAATTCTCCTATAATTCACCCCTCCACTTT. The V call is TRBV2, the J call TRBJ1-6; a possible D gene is TRBD1 (5 bases). Trimming pared 6 bases from V and 0 bases from J, leaving 12 bases between. The V gene's germline CDR1 is SNHLY and CDR2 FYNNEI. The CDR3 is 16 amino acids.

The chain is built from TRBV6-6 and TRBJ1-3; D gene uncertain. Germline V CDR1 and CDR2: MNHNY, SVGAGI (reference sequence). V lost 5 bases, J lost 3 bases, and 14 bases lay in between. The CDR3 spans 15 residues. The CDR3 nucleotides read TGTGCCAGCAGTACAACCACGGGCTATGGAAACACCATATATTTT. It specifies CASSTTTGYGNTIYF.

The gene calls are TRBV5-6 and TRBJ2-7; D may match TRBD1 or TRBD2 (5 bases each). Trimming took 5 bases from V and 5 from J, leaving 20 bases between them. Per the germline V gene, CDR1 is SGHDT and CDR2 is YYEEEE. CDR3 length equals 15 residues. CDR3 in DNA: TGTGCCAGCAGGTCTCGGGGCCGCCCCCGTGACGAGCAGTACTTC. Protein sequence: CASRSRGRPRDEQYF.

This chain uses TRBV20-1 with TRBJ1-3; D gene uncertain. The CDR3 contains 11 residues. Germline V lookup: CDR1 DFQATT, CDR2 SNEGSKA (reference sequence). The V gene lost 6 bases and the J gene lost 8 bases, with 11 bases spanning the gap. CDR3 region: CSAEAADTIYF. The CDR3, as DNA: TGCAGTGCAGAGGCGGCGGACACCATATATTTT.

The rearrangement uses TRBV30 and TRBJ2-5; D unresolved. Between the trimmed V and J ends, which lost 1 base and 1 base, there was a span of 10 bases. CDR3 length: 14 amino acids. Germline lookup yields CDR1 GTSNPN and CDR2 SVGIG (reference sequence). In DNA, the CDR3 is TGTGCCTGGAGTGGAGGTTTTTTCCAAGAGACCCAGTACTTC. Residues: CAWSGGFFQETQYF.

The chain employs TRBV5-1 and TRBJ2-1, with D hard to call. The CDR3 spans 15 residues. The V and J ends lost 3 bases and 7 bases respectively, with 17 bases between them. In germline, CDR1 is SGHRS, CDR2 YFSETQ. The DNA of the CDR3 is TGCGCCAGCAGCTCGGGTGACCCCTCCCTTAATGAGCAGTTCTTC. This translates into CASSSGDPSLNEQFF.

The gene calls are TRBV10-2 and TRBJ1-2; 7 bases align to TRBD1. The germline gives CDR1 WSHSY, CDR2 SAAADI. Trimming cost V 3 bases and J 5 bases; bases outside gene matches: 6. This CDR3 spans 14 amino acids. In nucleotides, the CDR3 is TGCGCCAGCAGTGAACCAGGGGGAGGATATGGCTACACCTTC. Translation: CASSEPGGGYGYTF.

The gene calls are TRBV27 and TRBJ2-2, with 9 bases lining up with TRBD1. This CDR3 is built from 13 residues. Germline V lookup: CDR1 MNHEY, CDR2 SMNVEV (reference sequence). The V gene end was trimmed by 6 bases and the J gene end by 4 bases; junction bases not matched to a gene: 0. The DNA of the CDR3 is TGTGCCAGCAGACAGGGGGCCACCGGGGAGCTGTTTTTT. Its translation: CASRQGATGELFF.

The gene calls are TRBV5-1 and TRBJ1-1, with a weak D call TRBD1 (6 bases). CDR1 is SGHRS and CDR2 is YFSETQ in the germline V gene. The CDR3 covers 15 residues. Trimming took off 3 bases at V and 2 bases at J, with 14 bases between the two ends. For the CDR3, the DNA is TGCGCCAGCAGCTCCTTCCCGGGGGCTAACACTGAAGCTTTCTTT. As protein: CASSSFPGANTEAFF.

The chain uses TRBV27 and TRBJ2-1; D tentatively reads TRBD1 or TRBD2 (5 bases each). Looked up from germline, CDR1 is MNHEY and CDR2 is SMNVEV (reference sequence). The CDR3 is 13 residues long. The ends were cut back, 2 bases at V and 11 bases at J, with 13 bases in the middle. The CDR3 DNA sequence: TGTGCCAGCAGTTTAGTCGGAGAGGGGAAGCAGTTCTTC. It encodes CASSLVGEGKQFF.

The V gene is TRBV30, the J gene TRBJ1-1; a possible D gene is TRBD1 (6 bases). With 3 bases removed from V and 4 bases from J, the gap between germline ends came to 12 bases. Germline V gene lookup returns CDR1 GTSNPN and CDR2 SVGIG (reference sequence). The CDR3 is 13 amino acids. In DNA, the CDR3 is TGTGCCTGGAGCCCCGGGACAACCACTGAAGCTTTCTTT. It is translated as CAWSPGTTTEAFF. Looking up the rest from reference TRBV30 and TRBJ1-1 gives the full variable domain: SQTIHQWPATLVQPVGSPLSLECTVEGTSNPNLYWYRQAAGRGLQLLFYSVGIGQISSEVPQNLSASRPQDRQFILSSKKLLLSDSGFYLCAWSPGTTTEAFFGQGTRLTVV.

A few counts support this clone. The CDR3 region has the DNA TGCGCCAGCAGCCAATCCCCAGGGGGGTACGAGCAGTACTTC. Its protein product is CASSQSPGGYEQYF. The genes are TRBV4-3 and TRBJ2-7; TRBD1 is a possible D gene (7 bases). V lost 2 bases and J lost 4, with 12 bases in between. CDR3 length: 14 amino acids. Germline V gene sequence: CDR1 LGHNA, CDR2 YSLEER.

The CDR3 loop reads CASSLDRTQLEQYF. The CDR3 DNA reads as TGTGCCAGCAGCTTAGATAGGACCCAGCTCGAGCAGTACTTC. The rearrangement uses TRBV7-2 and TRBJ2-7; D is uncertain. Germline CDR1 SGHTA, CDR2 FQGNSA. The ends were cut back, 1 base at V and 6 bases at J, with 13 bases in the middle. The CDR3 loop spans 14 amino acids.

The genes are TRBV7-2 and TRBJ1-2; 7 bases map to TRBD1. The CDR3 is made up of 12 amino acids. V shed 3 bases and J 5 bases; nucleotides not matched to a gene: 0. CDR1 SGHTA and CDR2 FQGNSA come from the germline V gene. CDR3 sequence (DNA): TGTGCCAGCAGCTTGACAGGGTATGGCTACACCTTC. Translating gives CASSLTGYGYTF.

V is TRBV5-4 and J is TRBJ1-2; D not resolved. Trimming took 0 bases from V and 5 from J, leaving 8 bases between them. The CDR3 runs to 13 residues. Germline V gene lookup returns CDR1 SGHNT and CDR2 YYREEE (reference sequence). CDR3 bases: TGTGCCAGCAGCTTGGCCATGGAGTATGGCTACACCTTC. Protein sequence: CASSLAMEYGYTF.

The chain joins TRBV5-1 to TRBJ1-4; D is unresolved. V was trimmed by 1 base and J by 8 bases, leaving 15 bases between them. CDR1 and CDR2 from the germline V gene are SGHRS and YFSETQ. The CDR3 runs to 15 residues. The CDR3 DNA follows: TGCGCCAGCAGCTTGTCGCCGGGTCGGGGAGAAAAACTGTTTTTT. Translating gives CASSLSPGRGEKLFF. Full variable domain (missing parts from reference TRBV5-1 and TRBJ1-4): KAGVTQTPRYLIKTRGQQVTLSCSPISGHRSVSWYQQTPGQGLQFLFEYFSETQRNKGNFPGRFSGRQFSNSRSEMNVSTLELGDSALYLCASSLSPGRGEKLFFGSGTQLSVL.

The sample holds one count of this clone. V and J are TRBV7-8 and TRBJ2-3, with a tentative D call TRBD2 (6 bases). Trimming removed 8 bases at V and 4 bases at J, with 19 bases between. The CDR3 spans 15 residues. Looked up from germline, CDR1 is SGHVS and CDR2 is FQNEAQ. For the CDR3, the DNA is TGTGCCAGCGGAAGGGAGGTTGGAGGCCCAGATACGCAGTATTTT. Amino acids: CASGREVGGPDTQYF.

This chain uses TRBV7-2 with TRBJ2-7; D is possibly TRBD2 (7 bases). The CDR3 length is 14 residues. CDR1 and CDR2 from the germline V gene are SGHTA and FQGNSA. V dropped 5 bases and J dropped 3 bases, with 14 bases sitting between them. In nucleotides, the CDR3 is TGTGCCAGCAGCCTTCCGGGGGGACACTACGAGCAGTACTTC. Its translation is CASSLPGGHYEQYF. The full variable domain, in which reference TRBV7-2 and TRBJ2-7 provide the parts outside the CDR3, is GAGVSQSPSNKVTEKGKDVELRCDPISGHTALYWYRQSLGQGLEFLIYFQGNSAPDKSGLPSDRFSAERTGGSVSTLTIQRTQQEDSAVYLCASSLPGGHYEQYFGPGTRLTVT.

The CDR3 is CASSIRGGNQPQHF. CDR3 nucleotides: TGTGCCAGTAGTATAAGAGGGGGTAATCAGCCCCAGCATTTT. The chain is built from TRBV19 and TRBJ1-5; tentative D call: TRBD1 (6 bases). V was trimmed by 2 bases and J by 4 bases, leaving 9 bases between them. There are 14 residues in the CDR3. Germline V lookup: CDR1 LNHDA, CDR2 SQIVND (reference sequence).

CDR3 amino acids: CASSPQGPGNTIYF. CDR3 bases: TGTGCCAGCAGCCCTCAAGGGCCTGGAAACACCATATATTTT. The genes are TRBV5-5 and TRBJ1-3; D not certain. Germline V gene data show CDR1 as SGHKS and CDR2 as YYEKEE (reference sequence). The CDR3 spans 14 residues. With 4 bases removed from V and 2 bases from J, the gap between germline ends came to 10 bases. The variable domain in full, with the rest retrieved from reference TRBV5-5 and TRBJ1-3, is DAGVTQSPTHLIKTRGQQVTLRCSPISGHKSVSWYQQVLGQGPQFIFQYYEKEERGRGNFPDRFSARQFPNYSSELNVNALLLGDSALYLCASSPQGPGNTIYFGEGSWLTVV.